This note documents a single TCR beta chain sequence. Its target is unknown. The sample originates from a study of STAT3 mutations in large granular lymphocyte leukemia. Regarding the study as a whole: At least one immunodominant TCR beta clonotype appeared in every T-cell large granular lymphocyte leukemia patient.

Produced via immunoSEQ multiplex PCR; TCRdb's table is partial and in-frame only. This sample carries some 4,000 clones, about four fifths of them seen once, and the ten largest clones take 80% to 90%. The CDR3 loop spans 13 amino acids. V shed 5 bases and J 0 bases; nucleotides not matched to a gene: 4. Germline values: CDR1 SQVTM, CDR2 ANQGSEA. Sequenced material: peripheral blood mononuclear cells. The V call is TRBV29-1, the J call TRBJ2-7; 7 positions match TRBD2. The source is a boy between 10 and 17 years old with T-cell large granular lymphocyte leukemia. Some clones in this sample may be carry-over from other donors' samples. This CDR3 is CSVSGEGSYEQYF. The CDR3 coding sequence is TGCAGCGTTTCTGGGGAGGGCTCCTACGAGCAGTACTTC.